This T cell receptor beta chain was documented in a study of regulatory T cells in long-lasting Graves disease. Study outcomes and limitations: The TCR repertoire of persistent Graves' patients was less diverse than that of newly diagnosed ones. Newly diagnosed disease favored TRBV20-1 and TRBJ2-1 over persistent disease.

iRepertoire HTBI primers and Arm-PCR of CDR3 regions built TCR beta libraries. Original analysis: Across samples, 62 TRBV and 14 TRBJ segments were found. MiXCR, applied by TCRdb to the multiplex PCR reads, yields one record per CDR3 protein. TCRdb's processing, not the authors' own work, is the source of the V and J calls. The sample lists roughly 500,000 distinct CDR3 sequences, roughly 21% seen once, with roughly 7.7% in the top ten. From germline, CDR1 is MNHEY and CDR2 SVGEGT. V was pared by 4 bases and J by 4 bases, with 11 bases of the junction left unmatched. The CDR3 runs to 16 residues. This clonotype was detected many times. The antigen is undetermined. The time point: persistent/refractory GD, antithyroid drugs over 5 years with positive TRAb. Extracted RNA from PBMCs served as the source of the TCR library.

The receptor was isolated from a female donor with Graves disease. The genes are TRBV6-2 or TRBV6-3 and TRBJ2-5, with 8 bases that match TRBD1. The input for sequencing was peripheral blood mononuclear cells (PBMCs), taken when the disease was refractory, from a patient treated with antithyroid drugs. The CDR3 here is CASSSSAGTGRETQYF. CDR3 in DNA: TGTGCCAGCAGTTCAAGCGCCGGGACAGGTAGAGAGACCCAGTACTTC.